This T cell receptor (beta chain) was identified in a study of T cell responses to AZD1222 COVID-19 vaccine. Concerning this clone: Its antigen is still unknown.

Points from the study as a whole: None of the repertoires were sampled until the peak T cell response had passed.

Sequenced by immunoSEQ multiplex PCR; TCRdb stores in-frame clones only, minus some. The table includes over 15,000 clones, about four fifths detected once. The germline V gene encodes CDR1 SGHDN and CDR2 FVKESK. V lost 4 bases and J 2 bases, leaving 18 bases between the germline ends. The CDR3 runs 16 residues. This clonotype originated in an adult who received the AZD1222 COVID-19 vaccine. The rearrangement links TRBV14 to TRBJ2-7; D is possibly TRBD2 (5 bases). The sequences come from peripheral blood, collected 28 days after the second AZD1222 dose. In nucleotides, the CDR3 is TGTGCCAGCAGCCGTAGCGCCCGCTGGAACACCTACGAGCAGTACTTC. Residues: CASSRSARWNTYEQYF.